This is a list of T cell receptor beta chains from one sample in a study of long-term antiretroviral therapy in people with HIV. TCRdb's copy holds only in-frame clones and misses some; the assay was immunoSEQ multiplex PCR. The repertoire holds 18,000 or so clones, roughly 73% seen once, with about 8% in the top ten. Sample: unsorted PBMCs, taken at the start of antiretroviral therapy, before treatment. The receptors come from a woman between 40 and 55 years old with HIV. Each CDR3 is given with its conserved first and last residue. The D gene is left open where the match is weak. For some rows the clone size is stated as once, few or many, or as a class when expanded; others skip it.

v_gene: TRBV7-6; len: 16; d_gene: .; abundance: .; j_gene: TRBJ2-2; CDR3aa: CASSFSQGTNTGELFF; CDR3nt: TGTGCCAGCAGCTTCTCCCAAGGGACAAACACCGGGGAGCTGTTTTTT
v_gene: TRBV30; len: 12; d_gene: .; abundance: .; j_gene: TRBJ2-7; CDR3aa: CAWSVQGYEQYF; CDR3nt: TGTGCCTGGAGCGTACAGGGCTACGAGCAGTACTTC
v_gene: TRBV18; len: 15; d_gene: TRBD2; abundance: .; j_gene: TRBJ2-1; CDR3aa: CASSQHSGGDNEQFF; CDR3nt: TGTGCCAGCTCACAACATAGCGGGGGGGACAATGAGCAGTTCTTC
v_gene: TRBV7-3; len: 15; d_gene: .; abundance: .; j_gene: TRBJ2-3; CDR3aa: CASSPEGHSTDTQYF; CDR3nt: TGTGCCAGCAGCCCCGAAGGTCACAGTACAGATACGCAGTATTTT
v_gene: TRBV9; len: 12; d_gene: .; abundance: .; j_gene: TRBJ1-3; CDR3aa: CASSQPGKAIYF; CDR3nt: TGTGCCAGCAGCCAACCAGGGAAGGCCATATATTTT
v_gene: TRBV7-6; len: 14; d_gene: .; abundance: .; j_gene: TRBJ1-2; CDR3aa: CASSLDRVGYGYTF; CDR3nt: TGTGCCAGCAGCTTAGATCGAGTGGGCTATGGCTACACCTTC
v_gene: TRBV10-3; len: 14; d_gene: .; abundance: .; j_gene: TRBJ1-2; CDR3aa: CAIRQGWGSGGYTF; CDR3nt: TGTGCCATCAGACAGGGTTGGGGTTCTGGTGGCTACACCTTC
v_gene: TRBV19; len: 12; d_gene: .; abundance: .; j_gene: TRBJ1-1; CDR3aa: CASGVQGTEAFF; CDR3nt: TGTGCCAGTGGGGTCCAGGGCACTGAAGCTTTCTTT
v_gene: TRBV7-9; len: 15; d_gene: .; abundance: .; j_gene: TRBJ1-2; CDR3aa: CASSLGVGAQDGYTF; CDR3nt: TGTGCCAGCAGCTTAGGAGTTGGGGCGCAGGATGGCTACACCTTC
v_gene: TRBV27; len: 15; d_gene: TRBD1; abundance: .; j_gene: TRBJ2-5; CDR3aa: CASRGGQVNWKTQYF; CDR3nt: TGTGCCAGCAGGGGGGGACAGGTAAACTGGAAGACCCAGTACTTC
v_gene: TRBV5-4; len: 16; d_gene: TRBD1; abundance: .; j_gene: TRBJ2-2; CDR3aa: CASSHKGRTGTGELFF; CDR3nt: TGTGCCAGCAGCCACAAAGGGCGGACAGGCACCGGGGAGCTGTTTTTT
v_gene: TRBV11-2; len: 15; d_gene: TRBD2; abundance: .; j_gene: TRBJ2-3; CDR3aa: CASSLGLAGEGTQYF; CDR3nt: TGTGCCAGCAGCTTAGGACTAGCGGGGGAGGGTACGCAGTATTTT
v_gene: TRBV6-6; len: 15; d_gene: .; abundance: .; j_gene: TRBJ2-7; CDR3aa: CASSSPAAASYEQYF; CDR3nt: TGTGCCAGCAGTTCCCCCGCGGCGGCCTCCTACGAGCAGTACTTC
v_gene: TRBV10-3; len: 14; d_gene: .; abundance: few; j_gene: TRBJ1-6; CDR3aa: CAIRDSSYNSPLHF; CDR3nt: TGTGCCATCAGGGACAGCTCCTATAATTCACCCCTCCACTTT